This T cell receptor beta chain appears in the sequencing data of a study of post-analysis software for immune sequencing data. Overall study context: Recorded subtypes: relapsing-remitting, secondary progressive, progressive-relapsing; some patients unannotated.

TCR beta cDNA libraries included unique molecular identifiers. T cells, about 0.9 to 11 million of them, yielded roughly 550,000 cDNA molecules. TCRdb used MiXCR to reprocess the PCR reads, holding one entry per CDR3 protein. The sample holds roughly 540,000 distinct CDR3 sequences, approximately 34% seen once. In this sample, this clonotype turned up a few times. As yet, its antigen is unknown. General study points: Patients used about 5 TRBV segments, including TRBV5-6, TRBV5-1 and TRBV20-1, more often than controls.

Trimming took off 5 bases at V and 3 bases at J, with 13 bases between the two ends. CDR3 size: 15 residues. Germline V gives CDR1 MNHEY, CDR2 SVGAGI. The sample consisted of blood. V is TRBV6-5 and J is TRBJ2-2; D might be TRBD2 (6 bases). The receptor was isolated from a girl aged 2 to 17 with multiple sclerosis. This CDR3 is CASSRGWGDTGELFF. CDR3 nucleotide sequence: TGTGCCAGCAGTCGCGGTTGGGGGGACACCGGGGAGCTGTTTTTT.